Listed below are T cell receptor beta chains from one sample, sequenced in a study of blood T cell repertoires in COVID-19. The assay was immunoSEQ multiplex PCR, and TCRdb's table has in-frame clones only and misses some. The table lists around 220,000 clones, 80% of them singletons, with around 7.4% in the top ten. Material for sequencing was PBMCs or T cells enriched from blood (not recorded which). Every receptor here comes from a woman in her 40s with acute COVID-19. Both conserved end residues are part of each CDR3. D genes are given only for firm matches. Clone size is stated in some rows and not others, as once, few, many or a class when expanded.

v_call,j_call,cdr3_length,d_call,clone_size,cdr3_aa,cdr3_nt
TRBV5-1,TRBJ2-1,15,TRBD2,-,CASSHSGSAYNEQFF,TGCGCCAGCAGCCATAGCGGGAGCGCCTACAATGAGCAGTTCTTC
TRBV2,TRBJ1-5,14,TRBD1,-,CASKTGGGNQPQHF,TGTGCCAGCAAGACAGGGGGCGGGAATCAGCCCCAGCATTTT
TRBV2,TRBJ1-1,14,-,-,CASSERGGNTEAFF,TGTGCCAGCAGTGAGCGAGGGGGGAACACTGAAGCTTTCTTT
TRBV12-3/TRBV12-4,TRBJ2-1,12,-,once,CASSLSFIEQFF,TGTGCCAGCAGTTTATCCTTTATTGAGCAGTTCTTC
TRBV14,TRBJ2-1,16,TRBD2,-,CASSLTSGGLYNEQFF,TGTGCCAGCAGCCTGACTAGCGGGGGACTTTACAATGAGCAGTTCTTC
TRBV27,TRBJ2-4,17,TRBD1,-,CASSSTTSQGSRHIQYF,TGTGCCAGCAGTTCGACTACCTCACAGGGGAGTCGGCACATTCAGTACTTC
TRBV27,TRBJ1-2,13,-,once,CASSLSRGRGYTF,TGTGCCAGCAGTTTATCGCGGGGCAGGGGCTACACCTTC
TRBV30,TRBJ1-1,15,-,-,CAWGKDILLNTEAFF,TGTGCCTGGGGAAAGGACATACTCCTAAACACTGAAGCTTTCTTT
TRBV6-5,TRBJ2-7,14,-,-,CASSSPAHTYEQYF,TGTGCCAGCAGTTCCCCCGCACATACCTACGAGCAGTACTTC
TRBV6-5,TRBJ2-2,16,TRBD2,once,CASSYGTSGYTGELFF,TGTGCCAGCAGTTACGGGACTAGCGGGTACACCGGGGAGCTGTTTTTT
TRBV30,TRBJ1-5,17,-,-,CAWSSGASINSNQPQHF,TGTGCCTGGAGTTCAGGGGCGTCGATTAATAGCAATCAGCCCCAGCATTTT
TRBV5-4,TRBJ1-2,14,-,-,CASSRRNSNYGYTF,TGTGCCAGCAGCCGCAGGAACTCTAACTATGGCTACACCTTC
TRBV21-1,TRBJ1-3,15,-,-,CASTTPGDNGNTIYF,TGTGCCAGCACCACACCAGGGGACAATGGAAACACCATATATTTT
TRBV28,TRBJ1-2,15,TRBD1,-,CASSFSGTGNGGYTF,TGTGCCAGCAGTTTCTCCGGGACAGGGAATGGGGGCTACACCTTC
TRBV2,TRBJ1-3,13,-,-,CASIRGSGNTIYF,TGTGCCAGCATACGGGGCTCTGGAAACACCATATATTTT
TRBV29-1,TRBJ2-7,14,TRBD1,-,CSVDQGQGIDEQYF,TGCAGCGTTGATCAGGGACAGGGTATCGACGAGCAGTACTTC
TRBV7-9,TRBJ2-2,19,TRBD1,-,CASSYGTGGFRWSTGELFF,TGTGCCAGCAGCTATGGGACAGGGGGCTTCCGATGGAGCACCGGGGAGCTGTTTTTT
TRBV18,TRBJ2-1,16,TRBD1,-,CASSPATGGLNNEQFF,TGTGCCAGCTCACCGGCCACAGGGGGATTGAACAATGAGCAGTTCTTC
TRBV6-4,TRBJ2-5,14,TRBD2,few,CASSPGGGQETQYF,TGTGCCAGCAGCCCCGGGGGGGGCCAAGAGACCCAGTACTTC
TRBV4-3,TRBJ2-1,13,-,once,CASSRGLRDEQFF,TGCGCCAGCAGCCGAGGTCTGCGGGATGAGCAGTTCTTC
TRBV2,TRBJ1-4,14,-,many,CASTQGSTNEKLFF,TGTGCCAGCACCCAGGGTTCGACTAATGAAAAACTGTTTTTT
TRBV19,TRBJ1-4,13,-,-,CASSPATNEKLFF,TGTGCCAGTAGTCCTGCAACTAATGAAAAACTGTTTTTT
TRBV10-3,TRBJ1-1,14,-,few,CAISEGQKNTEAFF,TGTGCCATCAGTGAGGGACAGAAGAACACTGAAGCTTTCTTT
TRBV14,TRBJ2-7,14,TRBD1,-,CASSQGTGGYEQYF,TGTGCCAGCAGCCAGGGGACAGGGGGCTACGAGCAGTACTTC
TRBV27,TRBJ1-2,16,-,-,CASSLMSSGGNGGYTF,TGTGCCAGCAGTTTAATGTCATCGGGGGGCAACGGTGGCTACACCTTC
TRBV7-2,TRBJ1-6,15,-,-,CASSARDYYNSPLHF,TGTGCCAGCAGTGCCCGGGACTACTATAATTCACCCCTCCACTTT
TRBV7-8,TRBJ1-1,14,-,-,CASSLGTGSTEAFF,TGTGCCAGCAGCTTGGGAACAGGGTCCACTGAAGCTTTCTTT
TRBV7-2,TRBJ1-2,15,TRBD1,once,CASSLDQQGAGGYTF,TGTGCCAGCAGCTTAGACCAACAGGGGGCGGGTGGCTACACCTTC
TRBV4-3,TRBJ2-7,14,TRBD1,-,CASSQDRRGREQYF,TGCGCCAGCAGCCAAGATCGCAGGGGGCGTGAGCAGTACTTC
TRBV18,TRBJ1-4,14,TRBD1,-,CASSTGTENEKLFF,TGTGCCAGCTCGACCGGGACAGAGAATGAAAAACTGTTTTTT
TRBV11-2,TRBJ1-6,15,-,few,CASTTIGVSNSPLHF,TGTGCCAGCACCACCATCGGGGTTTCGAATTCACCCCTCCACTTT
TRBV11-2,TRBJ1-6,14,TRBD1,-,CASSVQGSTSPLHF,TGTGCCAGCAGCGTACAGGGGAGCACTTCACCCCTCCACTTT
TRBV28,TRBJ1-1,13,-,-,CASRWAPNTEAFF,TGTGCCAGCCGCTGGGCTCCAAACACTGAAGCTTTCTTT
TRBV20-1,TRBJ2-3,18,TRBD2,-,CSASGLAGSSRSTDTQYF,TGCAGTGCTAGTGGACTAGCGGGGTCCTCAAGGAGCACAGATACGCAGTATTTT
TRBV7-3,TRBJ1-5,17,TRBD1,few,CASSWGTDTFSNQPQHF,TGTGCCAGCAGCTGGGGGACAGATACTTTTAGCAATCAGCCCCAGCATTTT
TRBV6-4,TRBJ2-2,14,-,-,CASSDRQETGELFF,TGTGCCAGCAGTGATCGACAGGAAACCGGGGAGCTGTTTTTT
TRBV27,TRBJ1-2,15,-,-,CASSSLDRPWMGYTF,TGTGCCAGCAGTTCCCTCGACAGGCCTTGGATGGGCTACACCTTC
TRBV7-9,TRBJ2-7,15,TRBD2,few,CASSLGAGGLDEQYF,TGTGCCAGCAGCTTAGGGGCGGGAGGGCTTGACGAGCAGTACTTC